The 7 T cell receptor beta chains presented below share a single source sample, sequenced in a study of blood T cells in healthy people across ages. It was with a sample-barcoded 5' primer and a J-beta primer mix that a second PCR of about 7 to 12 cycles was run. MiXCR was run by TCRdb on the 5' RACE reads, yielding one entry per CDR3 protein. The sample lists approximately 800,000 distinct CDR3 sequences; 56% were seen once. Sequencing used blood. Every receptor here comes from a man aged 35 to 55 in good health.

The rearrangement links TRBV9 to TRBJ2-7, with D tentatively TRBD1 (5 bases). CDR1 and CDR2 (germline): SGDLS, YYNGEE. This CDR3 comprises 15 residues. V was trimmed by 0 bases and J by 5 bases, leaving 15 bases between them. The CDR3 here is CASSVGPQQVHEQYF. The CDR3 DNA reads as TGTGCCAGCAGCGTAGGTCCCCAACAGGTTCACGAGCAGTACTTC. The variable domain in full, with the rest retrieved from reference TRBV9 and TRBJ2-7, is DSGVTQTPKHLITATGQRVTLRCSPRSGDLSVYWYQQSLDQGLQFLIQYYNGEERAKGNILERFSAQQFPDLHSELNLSSLELGDSALYFCASSVGPQQVHEQYFGPGTRLTVT.

This clonotype was seen a few times. This chain uses TRBV2 with TRBJ2-3, with unresolved D. V dropped 10 bases and J dropped 0 bases, with 14 bases sitting between them. CDR3 length: 14 amino acids. Germline V gives CDR1 SNHLY, CDR2 FYNNEI. As DNA, the CDR3 is TGTGCCATCACCCTGGCTGCTAGCACAGATACGCAGTATTTT. This encodes CAITLAASTDTQYF.

This chain connects TRBV6-6 to TRBJ2-5, with D uncertain. V dropped 5 bases and J dropped 4 bases, with 11 bases sitting between them. The CDR3 is made up of 13 amino acids. The germline V gene has CDR1 MNHNY and CDR2 SVGAGI (reference sequence). For the CDR3, the DNA is TGTGCCAGCAGTACGAGCAGGACAGAGACCCAGTACTTC. It translates to CASSTSRTETQYF.

V is TRBV28 and J is TRBJ2-7; 10 nucleotides align to TRBD1. This CDR3 region has 17 residues. V was clipped by 6 bases and J by 3 bases; unmatched bases: 14. Germline CDR1 reads MDHEN; CDR2 reads SYDVKM. The chain's CDR3 is CASRRTAGTGAGYEQYF. The CDR3 nucleotides read TGTGCCAGCAGGCGAACAGCCGGGACAGGGGCTGGCTACGAGCAGTACTTC.

This chain joins TRBV5-1 and TRBJ2-3; D might be TRBD1 (5 bases). The V end was cut by 1 base, the J end by 4 bases, with 13 bases between. This CDR3 spans 15 amino acids. CDR1 and CDR2 (germline): SGHRS, YFSETQ. In DNA, the CDR3 is TGCGCCAGCAGCTTGAGGGGCTTCGGCGCAGATACGCAGTATTTT. It is translated as CASSLRGFGADTQYF.

The gene calls are TRBV5-1 and TRBJ2-7; 7 bases are shared with TRBD1. V lost 4 bases, J lost 10 bases, and 11 bases stayed unmatched. CDR3 length: 13 amino acids. Looked up from germline, CDR1 is SGHRS and CDR2 is YFSETQ. The DNA for the CDR3 is TGCGCCAGCAGCGAACCGGGACAGTCCACCCAGTACTTC. Its protein is CASSEPGQSTQYF.

This clonotype was detected only a few times. The rearrangement joins TRBV27 to TRBJ2-3; D not resolved. The CDR3 covers 19 residues. Germline-derived CDR1 and CDR2 are MNHEY and SMNVEV (reference sequence). Trimming took 1 base from V and 0 from J, leaving 20 bases between them. CDR3 in amino acids: CASSLLRQELKSSTDTQYF. In DNA form, the CDR3 reads TGTGCCAGCAGTTTATTAAGGCAGGAACTAAAGTCTAGCACAGATACGCAGTATTTT.